This T cell receptor (beta chain) was retrieved from a study of blood T cells in healthy people across ages. The CDR3 consists of 15 residues. V gave up 5 bases and J gave up 1 base; unmatched junction bases: 5. The second PCR ran roughly 7 to 12 cycles with a sample-barcoded 5' primer and J-beta primers. TCRdb recomputed calls from the 5' RACE reads with MiXCR, one row per CDR3 protein. The sample lists 760,000 or so distinct CDR3 sequences, around 25% occurring once. This clonotype occurred many times. This sample was shared with a second study, whose subject was T cells of mothers and their children. This second report adds: Barcodes and 2-4 random nucleotides were added by M1S in the second PCR.

The specimen sequenced was blood. The receptor's source is a boy aged 10-17 years in good health. The V and J genes are TRBV12-3 or TRBV12-4 and TRBJ1-3; 7 bases are a match to TRBD1. CDR3 residues: CASSRGQLSGNTIYF. DNA of the CDR3: TGTGCCAGCAGTAGGGGACAGCTTTCTGGAAACACCATATATTTT.